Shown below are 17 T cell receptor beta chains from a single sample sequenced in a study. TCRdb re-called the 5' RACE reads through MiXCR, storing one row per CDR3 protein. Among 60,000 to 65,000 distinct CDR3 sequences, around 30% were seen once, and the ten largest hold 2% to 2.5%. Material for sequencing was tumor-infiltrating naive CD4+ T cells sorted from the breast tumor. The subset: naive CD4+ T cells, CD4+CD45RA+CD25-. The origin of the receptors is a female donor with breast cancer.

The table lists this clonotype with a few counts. CDR3 in amino acids: CASSPPGTSQFF. CDR3 DNA sequence: TGCGCCAGCAGCCCCCCGGGGACTAGTCAGTTCTTC. This sequence joins TRBV5-1 and TRBJ2-1; 8 nucleotides line up with TRBD2. Germline CDR1 reads SGHRS; CDR2 reads YFSETQ. CDR3 length: 12 residues. Trimming at V came to 4 bases and at J to 13 bases, leaving 7 bases not matched to a gene.

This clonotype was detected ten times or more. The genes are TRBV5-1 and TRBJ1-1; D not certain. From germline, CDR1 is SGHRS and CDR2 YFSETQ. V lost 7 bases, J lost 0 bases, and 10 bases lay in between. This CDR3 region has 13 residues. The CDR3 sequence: CASSPGMNTEAFF. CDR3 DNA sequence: TGCGCCAGCTCCCCGGGGATGAACACTGAAGCTTTCTTT.

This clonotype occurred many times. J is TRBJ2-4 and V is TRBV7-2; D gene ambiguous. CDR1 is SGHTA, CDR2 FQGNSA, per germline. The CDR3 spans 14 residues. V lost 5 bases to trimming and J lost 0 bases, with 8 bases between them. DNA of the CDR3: TGTGCCAGCAGCCCGACCTTAGCCAAAAACATTCAGTACTTC. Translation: CASSPTLAKNIQYF.

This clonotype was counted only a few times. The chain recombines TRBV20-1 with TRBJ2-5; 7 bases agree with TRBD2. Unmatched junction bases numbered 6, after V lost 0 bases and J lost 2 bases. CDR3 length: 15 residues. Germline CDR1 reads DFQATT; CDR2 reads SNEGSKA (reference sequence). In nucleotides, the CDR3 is TGCAGTGCTAGAGATTCGAGCGGGGATCAAGAGACCCAGTACTTC. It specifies CSARDSSGDQETQYF.

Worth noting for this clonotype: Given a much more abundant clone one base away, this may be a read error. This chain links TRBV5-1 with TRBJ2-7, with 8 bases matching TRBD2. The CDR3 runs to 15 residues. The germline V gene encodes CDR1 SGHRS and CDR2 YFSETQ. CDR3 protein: CAGSQSGSRSYEQYF. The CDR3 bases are TGCGCCGGCAGCCAAAGCGGGAGTAGGTCCTACGAGCAGTACTTC.

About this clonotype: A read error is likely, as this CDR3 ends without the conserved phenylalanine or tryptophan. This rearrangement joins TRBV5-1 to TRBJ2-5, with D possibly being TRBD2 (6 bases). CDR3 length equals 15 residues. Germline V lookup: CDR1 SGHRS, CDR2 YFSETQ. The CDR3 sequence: CASSSGAGTQETQYL. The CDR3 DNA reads TGCGCCAGCAGCTCCGGGGCGGGAACTCAAGAAACCCAGTACCTC.

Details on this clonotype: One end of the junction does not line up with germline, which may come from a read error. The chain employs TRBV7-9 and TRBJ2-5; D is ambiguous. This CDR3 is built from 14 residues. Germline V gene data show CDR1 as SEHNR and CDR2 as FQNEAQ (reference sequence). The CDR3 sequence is CCSAPDNWKETQYF. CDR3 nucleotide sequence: TGCTGCTCAGCCCCAGACAACTGGAAAGAGACCCAGTACTTC.

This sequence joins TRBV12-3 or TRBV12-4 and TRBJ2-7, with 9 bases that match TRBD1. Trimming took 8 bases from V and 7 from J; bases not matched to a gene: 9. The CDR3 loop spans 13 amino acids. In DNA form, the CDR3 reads TGTGCCAGCCAAAGGGACAGGGCTAGGGAGCAGTACTTC. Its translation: CASQRDRAREQYF.

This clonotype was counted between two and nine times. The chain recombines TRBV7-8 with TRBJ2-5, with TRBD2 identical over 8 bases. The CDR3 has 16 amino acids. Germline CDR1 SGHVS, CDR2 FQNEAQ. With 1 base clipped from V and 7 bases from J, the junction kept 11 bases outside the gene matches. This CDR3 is CASSLDSASGFRTQYF. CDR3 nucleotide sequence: TGTGCCAGCAGCTTAGATTCGGCTAGCGGGTTCAGGACCCAGTACTTC. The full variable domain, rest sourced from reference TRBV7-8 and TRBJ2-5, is GAGVSQSPRYKVAKRGQDVALRCDPISGHVSLFWYQQALGQGPEFLTYFQNEAQLDKSGLPSDRFFAERPEGSVSTLKIQRTQQEDSAVYLCASSLDSASGFRTQYFGPGTRLLVL.

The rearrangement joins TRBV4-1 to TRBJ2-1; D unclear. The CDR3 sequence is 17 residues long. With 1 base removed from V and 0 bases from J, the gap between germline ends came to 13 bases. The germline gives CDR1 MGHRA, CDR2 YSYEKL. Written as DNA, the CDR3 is TGCGCCAGCAGCCAAGTGCTCGGACGCAGCTCCTACAATGAGCAGTTCTTC. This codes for CASSQVLGRSSYNEQFF.

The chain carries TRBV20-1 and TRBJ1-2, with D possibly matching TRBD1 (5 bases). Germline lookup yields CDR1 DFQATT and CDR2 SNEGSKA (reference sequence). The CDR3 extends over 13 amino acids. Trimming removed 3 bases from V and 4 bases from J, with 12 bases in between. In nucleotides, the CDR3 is TGCAGTGCTAGTTGGGGGGAGTCCTATGGCTACACCTTC. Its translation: CSASWGESYGYTF.

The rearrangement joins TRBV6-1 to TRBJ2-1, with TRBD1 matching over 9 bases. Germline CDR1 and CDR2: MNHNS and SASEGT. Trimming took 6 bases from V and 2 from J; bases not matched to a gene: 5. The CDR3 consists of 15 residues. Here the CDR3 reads CASSDRGTTYNEQFF. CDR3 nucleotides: TGTGCCAGCAGCGACAGGGGGACTACCTACAATGAGCAGTTCTTC.

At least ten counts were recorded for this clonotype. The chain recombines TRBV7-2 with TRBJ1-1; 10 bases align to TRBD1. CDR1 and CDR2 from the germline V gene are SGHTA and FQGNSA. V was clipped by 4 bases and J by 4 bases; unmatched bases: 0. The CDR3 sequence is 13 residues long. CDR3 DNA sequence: TGTGCCAGCAGCTGGACAGGGGGCACTGAAGCTTTCTTT. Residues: CASSWTGGTEAFF.

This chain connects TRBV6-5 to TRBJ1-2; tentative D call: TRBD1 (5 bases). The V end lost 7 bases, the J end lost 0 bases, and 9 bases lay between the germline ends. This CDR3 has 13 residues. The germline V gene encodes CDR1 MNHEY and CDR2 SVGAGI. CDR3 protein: CASIGGANYGYTF. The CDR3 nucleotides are TGTGCCAGCATCGGGGGAGCTAACTATGGCTACACCTTC.

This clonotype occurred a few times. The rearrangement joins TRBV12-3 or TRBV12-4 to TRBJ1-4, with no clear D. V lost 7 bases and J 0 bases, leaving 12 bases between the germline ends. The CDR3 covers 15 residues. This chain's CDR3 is CASTSIHATNEKLFF. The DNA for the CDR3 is TGTGCCAGCACCAGTATCCATGCAACTAATGAAAAACTGTTTTTT.

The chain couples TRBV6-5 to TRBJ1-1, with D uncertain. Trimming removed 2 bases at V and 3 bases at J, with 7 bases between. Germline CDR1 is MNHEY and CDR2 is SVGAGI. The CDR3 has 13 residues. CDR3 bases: TGTGCCAGCAGTTACAGTAAGTACACTGAAGCTTTCTTT. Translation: CASSYSKYTEAFF.

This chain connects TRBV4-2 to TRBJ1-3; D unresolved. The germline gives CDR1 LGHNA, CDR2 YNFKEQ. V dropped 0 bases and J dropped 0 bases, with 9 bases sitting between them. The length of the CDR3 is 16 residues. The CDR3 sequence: CASSQDGVISGNTIYF. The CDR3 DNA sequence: TGTGCCAGCAGCCAAGATGGCGTTATCTCTGGAAACACCATATATTTT.